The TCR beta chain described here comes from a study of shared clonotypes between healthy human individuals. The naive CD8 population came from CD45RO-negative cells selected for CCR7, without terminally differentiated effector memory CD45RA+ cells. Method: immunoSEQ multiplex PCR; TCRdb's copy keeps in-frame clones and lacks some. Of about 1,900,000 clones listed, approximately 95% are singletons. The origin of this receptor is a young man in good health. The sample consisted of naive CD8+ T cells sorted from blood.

The CDR3 nucleotides are TGTGCCACCAGCCTTTCAAGTGCTGGGGCCAACGTCCTGACTTTC. Its protein product is CATSLSSAGANVLTF. The chain couples TRBV15 to TRBJ2-6; D gene unclear. CDR1 and CDR2 (germline): LNHNV, YYDKDF (reference sequence). V shed 5 bases and J shed 2 bases, with 10 bases lying between them. CDR3 size: 15 residues.